These 20 T cell receptor beta chains came from one sample sequenced in a study of post-analysis software for immune sequencing data. Study findings and constraints: Patients used four to six TRBV segments, including TRBV5-6, TRBV5-1 and TRBV20-1, more often than controls.

These receptors lack a known antigen. Prepared libraries of TCR beta cDNA carried unique molecular identifiers. MiXCR, run by TCRdb on the PCR reads, gives a single entry per CDR3 protein. The table lists approximately 730,000 distinct CDR3 sequences, about 43% of them singletons. Material for sequencing was blood. The source is a girl aged 5 to 17 with multiple sclerosis.

The chain carries TRBV29-1 and TRBJ1-1, with D maybe TRBD1 (5 bases). Germline CDR1 and CDR2: SQVTM and ANQGSEA. V lost 3 bases, J lost 10 bases, and 24 bases lay in between. The CDR3 is made up of 15 amino acids. CDR3 amino acids: CSVDGEFVSQRGAFF. In DNA form, the CDR3 reads TGCAGCGTTGATGGGGAGTTTGTCTCCCAAAGGGGAGCTTTCTTT. The entire variable domain, with the rest obtained from reference TRBV29-1 and TRBJ1-1, is as follows: SAVISQKPSRDICQRGTSLTIQCQVDSQVTMMFWYRQQPGQSLTLIATANQGSEATYESGFVIDKFPISRPNLTFSTLTVSNMSPEDSSIYLCSVDGEFVSQRGAFFGQGTRLTVV.

This clonotype was observed a few times. J is TRBJ2-5 and V is TRBV27; TRBD2 matches 7 bases. The tail of the sequence fits TRBJ2-7 better, so the J call may be wrong. Germline V gene sequence: CDR1 MNHEY, CDR2 SMNVEV (reference sequence). This CDR3 has 11 residues. The CDR3, as DNA: TGTGCCAGCGGGAGGGCCCTCGAGCAGTACTTC. Its translation is CASGRALEQYF.

The chain uses TRBV20-1 and TRBJ2-4, with a weak D call TRBD1 (5 bases). The J call is uncertain, as TRBJ2-7 better fits the DNA end. The CDR3 length is 12 residues. From germline, CDR1 is DFQATT and CDR2 SNEGSKA (reference sequence). The DNA of the CDR3 is TGCAGTGCTAGCCAGGGTTACTACGAGCAGTACTTC. It specifies CSASQGYYEQYF.

This clonotype was found a few times. The gene calls are TRBV20-1 and TRBJ2-3, with 10 bases lining up with TRBD1. The ends lost 2 bases at V and 4 bases at J; junction bases unmatched: 9. Per germline, CDR1 DFQATT and CDR2 SNEGSKA (reference sequence). The CDR3 sequence is 16 residues long. The chain's CDR3 is CSARSGQGFVPDTQYF. CDR3 DNA: TGCAGTGCTAGATCGGGACAGGGGTTTGTCCCAGATACGCAGTATTTT.

This sequence joins TRBV24-1 and TRBJ2-2; tentatively, D is TRBD1 (5 bases). This CDR3 region has 18 residues. Trimming shortened V by 5 bases and J by 3 bases, and 21 bases separated the two germline ends. CDR1 is KGHDR and CDR2 is SFDVKD in the germline V gene. DNA for the CDR3: TGTGCCACCAGTGTTGAAAGGGGTGGGGCCCGAGACACCGGGGAGCTGTTTTTT. Encoded protein: CATSVERGGARDTGELFF.

This rearrangement joins TRBV4-3 to TRBJ2-4; D remains ambiguous. The DNA end lines up better with TRBJ2-7; the J call may be wrong. Germline V gene data show CDR1 as LGHNA and CDR2 as YSLEER. The CDR3 runs to 14 residues. The CDR3 DNA reads as TGCGCCAGCAGCCAAGATGAGCGCGGCTACGAGCAGTACTTC. It codes for CASSQDERGYEQYF.

The rearrangement uses TRBV7-3 and TRBJ2-3; D is unresolved. V was shortened by 4 bases and J by 2 bases, with 7 bases between the two germline ends. CDR1 SGHTA and CDR2 FQGTGA come from the germline V gene. The CDR3 extends over 13 amino acids. CDR3 loop: CASSSQVTDTQYF. The CDR3, as DNA: TGTGCCAGCAGCTCTCAAGTCACAGATACGCAGTATTTT. Filled out from reference TRBV7-3 and TRBJ2-3, the complete variable domain reads GAGVSQTPSNKVTEKGKYVELRCDPISGHTALYWYRQSLGQGPEFLIYFQGTGAADDSGLPNDRFFAVRPEGSVSTLKIQRTERGDSAVYLCASSSQVTDTQYFGPGTRLTVL.

The J gene is TRBJ1-2, the V gene TRBV12-3 or TRBV12-4; 7 nucleotides align to TRBD1. The V segment lost 8 bases and the J segment 8 bases; nucleotides outside the gene matches: 14. The CDR3 runs to 14 residues. CDR3 amino acids: CASQGGIGGAGYTF. The CDR3 coding sequence is TGTGCCAGCCAGGGGGGGATAGGGGGCGCCGGCTACACCTTC.

The gene calls are TRBV20-1 and TRBJ2-4; D gene ambiguous. Judging by the DNA end, TRBJ2-7 fits better; the J call may be wrong. Germline V gene sequence: CDR1 DFQATT, CDR2 SNEGSKA (reference sequence). The CDR3 runs to 13 residues. The CDR3 DNA is TGCAGTGCTAGAGATAGGCTTTCCCACGAGCAGTACTTC. Translating it yields CSARDRLSHEQYF.

The chain joins TRBV5-1 to TRBJ2-1, with TRBD2 as a possible D gene (5 bases). CDR3 length: 17 residues. Per germline, CDR1 SGHRS and CDR2 YFSETQ. V was pared by 0 bases and J by 8 bases, with 21 bases between. CDR3 protein: CASSLVPSGAPPYEQFF. In DNA form, the CDR3 reads TGCGCCAGCAGCTTGGTGCCCAGCGGAGCCCCCCCCTATGAGCAGTTCTTC. The variable domain in full, completed from reference TRBV5-1 and TRBJ2-1, reads KAGVTQTPRYLIKTRGQQVTLSCSPISGHRSVSWYQQTPGQGLQFLFEYFSETQRNKGNFPGRFSGRQFSNSRSEMNVSTLELGDSALYLCASSLVPSGAPPYEQFFGPGTRLTVL.

In this sample, this clonotype turned up a few times. The chain joins TRBV7-2 to TRBJ2-3; 11 nucleotides match TRBD2. The J segment lost 5 bases and the V segment lost 1 base, leaving 2 bases of the junction unmatched. The CDR3 extends over 15 amino acids. Germline V lookup: CDR1 SGHTA, CDR2 FQGNSA. The CDR3 DNA reads as TGTGCCAGCAGCTTAGTAGCGGGAGGGCAAGATACGCAGTATTTT. Translation: CASSLVAGGQDTQYF.

This clonotype occurred a few times. The V and J genes are TRBV27 and TRBJ2-1; 12 bases line up with TRBD2. Germline V gene lookup returns CDR1 MNHEY and CDR2 SMNVEV (reference sequence). This CDR3 has 14 residues. The ends lost 8 bases at V and 5 bases at J; junction bases unmatched: 4. CDR3 sequence (DNA): TGTGCCAGCGCTAGACTAGCGGGAGACAATGAGCAGTTCTTC. This translates into CASARLAGDNEQFF.

The V gene is TRBV28, the J gene TRBJ2-7; TRBD1 agrees at 7 bases. After removal of 10 bases from V and 5 bases from J, the junction contained 14 bases not matched to a gene. This CDR3 has 14 residues. CDR1 is MDHEN, CDR2 SYDVKM, per germline. The CDR3: CATRGQAWLDEQYF. CDR3 DNA: TGTGCCACAAGAGGACAGGCCTGGTTAGACGAGCAGTACTTC.

V usage is TRBV12-3 or TRBV12-4 and J usage is TRBJ2-7, with TRBD1 matching 8 bases. The CDR3 has 15 residues. Trimming cost V 0 bases and J 5 bases; bases outside gene matches: 6. The CDR3 here is CASSLAQGAVDEQYF. CDR3 sequence (DNA): TGTGCCAGCAGTTTAGCGCAGGGGGCTGTCGACGAGCAGTACTTC.

The table lists this clonotype with a count of one. CDR3 protein: CSASTGDAYTDTQYF. In DNA form, the CDR3 reads TGCAGTGCTTCAACAGGGGACGCCTACACAGATACGCAGTATTTT. The chain recombines TRBV20-1 with TRBJ2-3, with 7 bases aligning to TRBD1. The CDR3 has 15 amino acids. Trimming at V came to 5 bases and at J to 2 bases, leaving 10 bases not matched to a gene. The V gene's germline CDR1 is DFQATT and CDR2 SNEGSKA (reference sequence).

V and J are TRBV5-1 and TRBJ2-3; TRBD1 aligns across 8 bases. The CDR3 extends over 14 amino acids. Germline-derived CDR1 and CDR2 are SGHRS and YFSETQ. The V gene end was trimmed by 1 base and the J gene end by 5 bases; junction bases not matched to a gene: 3. The CDR3 reads CASSLNRGEDTQYF. CDR3 coding DNA: TGCGCCAGCAGCTTGAACAGGGGGGAAGATACGCAGTATTTT.

This chain connects TRBV12-3 or TRBV12-4 to TRBJ1-1; 11 bases fit TRBD1. CDR3 length equals 15 residues. The junction had 2 bases not matched to a gene; V was cut back by 5 bases and J by 0 bases. CDR3 DNA sequence: TGTGCCAGCAGTGGACAGGGGGCGGTGAACACTGAAGCTTTCTTT. Protein sequence: CASSGQGAVNTEAFF.

V usage is TRBV11-3 and J usage is TRBJ2-1; no clear D gene. CDR3 length: 15 amino acids. The V gene's germline CDR1 is SGHNT and CDR2 YENEEA. Trimming left V 0 bases short and J 4 bases short, with 10 bases between. CDR3 region: CASSLDASLYNEQFF. The CDR3 nucleotides are TGTGCCAGCAGCTTAGATGCGTCACTATACAATGAGCAGTTCTTC.

This clonotype was observed a single time. The chain employs TRBV4-3 and TRBJ1-2; D is uncertain. Trimming pared 0 bases from V and 4 bases from J, leaving 6 bases between. The V gene's germline CDR1 is LGHNA and CDR2 YSLEER. CDR3 length: 13 residues. CDR3 sequence: CASSQENSYGYTF. Here the CDR3 DNA reads TGCGCCAGCAGCCAAGAAAACAGCTATGGCTACACCTTC.

The chain carries TRBV10-2 and TRBJ1-1; D is perhaps TRBD1 (5 bases). V was trimmed by 7 bases and J by 4 bases, leaving 22 bases between them. The CDR3 length is 16 residues. In germline, CDR1 is WSHSY, CDR2 SAAADI. CDR3 sequence (DNA): TGCGCCAGCAAAGAGGGGACGCCGTACGAAGGCACTGAAGCTTTCTTT. As protein: CASKEGTPYEGTEAFF.